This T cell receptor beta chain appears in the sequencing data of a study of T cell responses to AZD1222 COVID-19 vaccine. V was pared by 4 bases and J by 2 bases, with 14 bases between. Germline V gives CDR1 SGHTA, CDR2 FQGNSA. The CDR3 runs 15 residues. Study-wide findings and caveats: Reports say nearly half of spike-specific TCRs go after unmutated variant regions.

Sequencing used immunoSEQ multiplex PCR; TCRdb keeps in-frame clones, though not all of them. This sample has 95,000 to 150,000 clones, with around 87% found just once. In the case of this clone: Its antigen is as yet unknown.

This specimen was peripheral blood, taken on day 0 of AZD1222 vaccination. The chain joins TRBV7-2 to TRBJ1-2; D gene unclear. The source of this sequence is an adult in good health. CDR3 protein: CASSSKGPGNYGYTF. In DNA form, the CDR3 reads TGTGCCAGCAGCTCAAAGGGTCCCGGAAACTATGGCTACACCTTC.